This record covers a single T cell receptor beta chain. The antigen is not known. Library input was around 2 micrograms of DNA from cryopreserved PBMCs. The CDR3 loop spans 13 amino acids. V dropped 0 bases and J dropped 5 bases, with 7 bases sitting between them. The germline V gene encodes CDR1 GTSNPN and CDR2 SVGIG (reference sequence). Sequenced by immunoSEQ multiplex PCR; TCRdb stores in-frame clones only, minus some. The sample lists roughly 250,000 clones; about three quarters were seen once. The sample comes from a study of cytotoxic CD8 clonotypes in ibrutinib-treated CLL. As for the study in general: Partial responses numbered roughly 25 and complete responses 2; after a median about 6 years, about 15 stayed remitted and 12 progressed. Study-wide results and limits: Different sampling times were used for sustained-remission and progressing patients.

V is TRBV30 and J is TRBJ2-2; weak D call: TRBD1 (6 bases). The sample here was PBMCs, taken after 24 months of ibrutinib treatment. This TCR was recovered from a human donor with chronic lymphocytic leukemia. Here the CDR3 reads CAWSVGGTGELFF. CDR3 DNA sequence: TGTGCCTGGAGTGTAGGGGGAACCGGGGAGCTGTTTTTT. The variable domain in full, completed from reference TRBV30 and TRBJ2-2, reads SQTIHQWPATLVQPVGSPLSLECTVEGTSNPNLYWYRQAAGRGLQLLFYSVGIGQISSEVPQNLSASRPQDRQFILSSKKLLLSDSGFYLCAWSVGGTGELFFGEGSRLTVL.